Each of the 15 T cell receptor beta chains below was sequenced from the same sample in a study of blood T cells in healthy people across ages. Alongside a J-beta primer mix, a sample-barcoded 5' primer served in a second PCR lasting roughly 7 to 11 cycles. MiXCR, applied by TCRdb to the 5' RACE reads, yields one record per CDR3 protein. The sample holds approximately 350,000 distinct CDR3 sequences, 45% to 60% seen once. Sequenced sample: blood. These receptors came from a man between 60 and 75 years old in good health.

This sequence joins TRBV2 and TRBJ2-3, with 9 bases matching TRBD1. This CDR3 has 16 amino acids. Germline values: CDR1 SNHLY, CDR2 FYNNEI. V lost 4 bases and J lost 4; bases outside the gene matches: 9. The CDR3, as DNA: TGTGCCAGCAGTGGGGAGGACAGGGGAACCCCAGATACGCAGTATTTT. Translating gives CASSGEDRGTPDTQYF.

The V call is TRBV29-1, the J call TRBJ2-2; D possibly uses TRBD1 or TRBD2 (6 bases each). Looked up from germline, CDR1 is SQVTM and CDR2 is ANQGSEA. This CDR3 has 13 amino acids. Trimming stripped 7 bases from V and 4 bases from J, with 13 bases between. The CDR3 region has the DNA TGCAGCGCTTGCTGGGGGGCCACCGGGGAGCTGTTTTTT. Encoded protein: CSACWGATGELFF.

The gene calls are TRBV18 and TRBJ2-3; D is unclear. CDR1 is KGHSH and CDR2 is LQKENI in the germline V gene. V lost 1 base, J lost 4 bases, and 6 bases lay in between. CDR3 length equals 13 residues. CDR3 DNA: TGTGCCAGCTCACCACTTGAGGCAGATACGCAGTATTTT. Translation gives CASSPLEADTQYF.

V usage is TRBV12-3 or TRBV12-4 and J usage is TRBJ1-4, with 8 bases fitting TRBD1. The CDR3 runs 14 residues. Trimming took 6 bases from V and 8 from J; bases not matched to a gene: 8. In nucleotides, the CDR3 is TGTGCCAGCAGCCTAGGACAGGGTCAAGAAAAACTGTTTTTT. Amino acid sequence: CASSLGQGQEKLFF.

This chain joins TRBV27 and TRBJ2-7; TRBD1 is a possible D gene (6 bases). Germline CDR1 reads MNHEY; CDR2 reads SMNVEV (reference sequence). The CDR3 extends over 16 amino acids. Deletions cut 0 bases from V and 2 bases from J, with 14 bases between. CDR3 in DNA: TGTGCCAGCAGTTTATCCCCCTGGACAGCGGCCTACGAGCAGTACTTC. It codes for CASSLSPWTAAYEQYF.

This clonotype showed up just once. It may be a read error: a sequence one base away is much more abundant. The J gene is TRBJ2-1, the V gene TRBV5-1, with TRBD2 as a possible D gene (5 bases). TRBJ2-7 matches the DNA end more closely, so the J call is doubtful. This CDR3 region has 12 residues. Germline V gene lookup returns CDR1 SGHRS and CDR2 YFSETQ. The CDR3 here is CASSPDYNEQYF. The DNA for the CDR3 is TGCGCCAGCAGCCCAGACTACAATGAGCAGTACTTC.

The chain links TRBV28 to TRBJ2-7, with D uncertain. CDR1 MDHEN and CDR2 SYDVKM come from the germline V gene. The CDR3 has 13 residues. The ends were cut back, 6 bases at V and 0 bases at J, with 9 bases in the middle. The CDR3 region is CASRPTPSYEQYF. The DNA for the CDR3 is TGTGCCAGCAGGCCGACACCCTCCTACGAGCAGTACTTC.

This clonotype was counted a single time. The chain employs TRBV5-1 and TRBJ2-4; TRBD2 matches at 10 bases. The J call may be wrong; the DNA end is better matched by TRBJ2-7. Germline V gene lookup returns CDR1 SGHRS and CDR2 YFSETQ. This CDR3 has 15 amino acids. The CDR3 loop is CASSHGTSEKYEQYF. CDR3 DNA sequence: TGCGCCAGCAGCCACGGGACTAGCGAGAAATACGAGCAGTACTTC.

The rearrangement joins TRBV2 to TRBJ1-3; D is unclear. Trimming took off 10 bases at V and 1 base at J, with 11 bases between the two ends. This CDR3 is built from 13 residues. The germline V gene has CDR1 SNHLY and CDR2 FYNNEI. In DNA form, the CDR3 reads TGTGCCATTAAGGACGGGTCTGGAAACACCATATATTTT. This sequence encodes CAIKDGSGNTIYF.

The chain recombines TRBV25-1 with TRBJ1-4; 10 nucleotides match TRBD1. Unmatched junction bases numbered 9, after V lost 2 bases and J lost 6 bases. CDR1 is MGHDK and CDR2 is SYGVNS in the germline V gene. CDR3 length: 17 amino acids. CDR3 in DNA: TGTGCCAGCAGTGAAGGGGGTCTCGGGACAGGGGATGAAAAACTGTTTTTT. Translation gives CASSEGGLGTGDEKLFF.

The J gene is TRBJ2-1, the V gene TRBV7-2, with 12 bases lining up with TRBD1. The CDR3 is 15 residues long. Trimming removed 4 bases from V and 7 bases from J; junction bases left unmatched: 5. Looked up from germline, CDR1 is SGHTA and CDR2 is FQGNSA. In nucleotides, the CDR3 is TGTGCCAGCAGCTCTGCGGGACAGGGGGCGAATGAGCAGTTCTTC. It encodes CASSSAGQGANEQFF.

The rearrangement uses TRBV5-1 and TRBJ2-7; 7 nucleotides match TRBD1. After removal of 2 bases from V and 3 bases from J, the junction contained 5 bases not matched to a gene. Germline assignment: CDR1 SGHRS and CDR2 YFSETQ. CDR3 length: 14 amino acids. CDR3 sequence (DNA): TGCGCCAGCAGCTTTCCGGGACAGAACTACGAGCAGTACTTC. Translating gives CASSFPGQNYEQYF. The full variable domain, its missing parts supplied by reference TRBV5-1 and TRBJ2-7, is KAGVTQTPRYLIKTRGQQVTLSCSPISGHRSVSWYQQTPGQGLQFLFEYFSETQRNKGNFPGRFSGRQFSNSRSEMNVSTLELGDSALYLCASSFPGQNYEQYFGPGTRLTVT.

The genes are TRBV29-1 and TRBJ2-6; the D is unclear. CDR1 and CDR2 (germline): SQVTM, ANQGSEA. The CDR3 runs 14 residues. V lost 5 bases and J lost 3, with 11 bases in between. The CDR3 spells CSVPYLDGANVLTF. The CDR3 DNA sequence: TGCAGCGTTCCGTATTTGGATGGGGCCAACGTCCTGACTTTC.

The rearrangement uses TRBV6-2 or TRBV6-3 and TRBJ2-7; weak D call: TRBD1 (5 bases). CDR3 length equals 14 residues. V lost 4 bases to trimming and J lost 0 bases, with 10 bases between them. The V gene's germline CDR1 is MNHEY and CDR2 SVGEGT. In DNA, the CDR3 is TGTGCCAGCAGTTTGTCACAGGTCTCCTACGAGCAGTACTTC. Translating it yields CASSLSQVSYEQYF.

The V gene is TRBV27, the J gene TRBJ1-1, with 11 bases identical to TRBD1. This CDR3 contains 15 residues. CDR1 is MNHEY, CDR2 SMNVEV, per germline (reference sequence). V shed 3 bases, J shed 1 base, and the junction held 1 base outside the gene matches. The chain's CDR3 is CASSFGQGANTEAFF. The CDR3 coding sequence is TGTGCCAGCAGTTTTGGACAGGGGGCGAACACTGAAGCTTTCTTT.